This TCR beta chain was observed in a study of CD8+CD57+ T cells in acquired aplastic anemia. Study at large: An average of about 3.2 ug of DNA was obtained from sorted CD4+ and CD8+ cells.

Germline assignment: CDR1 SGHVT and CDR2 SQSDAQ. The CDR3 has 16 amino acids. It was genomic DNA that served as the template for profiling TCR beta VDJ and CDR3. TCRdb re-called the reads with MiXCR, one entry per CDR3 protein. Of around 190,000 distinct CDR3 sequences listed, around 50% are singletons. In regard to this clonotype: What it recognizes is unknown.

Before being chosen for sequencing, patients had shown CD8+CD57+ cell expansion by flow cytometry. Every one of the patients had aplastic anemia (severe, acquired). Study results and limitations: Patients and controls were found to share twenty-nine CD8+ CDR3 sequences. No significant patient-versus-control difference appeared in CD8+ Simpson's diversity.

V gene TRBV7-4 combines with J gene TRBJ1-5, with D maybe TRBD1 (5 bases). The tail of the sequence fits TRBJ2-3 better, so the J call may be wrong. The clonotype originates from a human donor with aplastic anemia. Sequenced: sorted CD4+, CD8+, or CD8+CD57+ T cells (not recorded which) from PBMCs. The CDR3 loop is CASRVDKGHSNQPQYF. CDR3 sequence (DNA): TGTGCCAGCAGGGTGGACAAAGGGCATAGCAATCAGCCCCAGTATTTT.